These 27 T cell receptor beta chains were all obtained from the same sample, sequenced in a study of Graves' ophthalmopathy and Graves' hyperthyroidism. RNA transcripts were the source from which TCR beta CDR3 regions were amplified. A first-round RT-PCR used HTBI primers, followed by a second-round multiplex PCR. TCRdb recomputed calls from the multiplex PCR reads with MiXCR, one row per CDR3 protein. The sample has hundreds of thousands of distinct CDR3 sequences, 35% to 50% seen once. The sequenced material came from peripheral blood. These receptors were collected from an adult man with Graves' ophthalmopathy.

This clonotype was seen at least ten times. The chain is built from TRBV7-2 and TRBJ1-6, with D unresolved. The CDR3 consists of 14 residues. Looked up from germline, CDR1 is SGHTA and CDR2 is FQGNSA. V lost 1 base and J 8 bases, leaving 9 bases between the germline ends. This CDR3 is CASSLGPTHSPLHF. DNA of the CDR3: TGTGCCAGCAGCTTAGGCCCGACTCATTCACCCCTCCACTTT.

This clonotype occurred once. The germline gene is not matched at one end of the junction; a read error may be the cause. The chain is built from TRBV5-4 and TRBJ2-6; D might be TRBD2 (6 bases). Germline loops: CDR1 SGHNT, CDR2 YYREEE (reference sequence). The CDR3 contains 16 residues. CDR3 sequence reads: CASSPVEGGGAYVLTF. Here the CDR3 DNA reads TGTGCCAGCAGCCCCGTCGAGGGCGGCGGGGCCTACGTCCTGACTTTC.

The chain couples TRBV2 to TRBJ1-5; D is uncertain. The V gene's germline CDR1 is SNHLY and CDR2 FYNNEI. This CDR3 is 14 amino acids long. Trimming cost V 8 bases and J 5 bases, with 16 bases left between them. The CDR3 sequence is CASSPQEGHQPQHF. The DNA for the CDR3 is TGTGCCAGCTCCCCCCAGGAGGGTCATCAGCCCCAGCATTTT.

This clonotype was counted at least ten times. The genes are TRBV7-9 and TRBJ2-2; no definite D call. The CDR3 consists of 13 residues. Germline loops: CDR1 SEHNR, CDR2 FQNEAQ (reference sequence). V lost 1 base and J 6 bases, leaving 6 bases between the germline ends. The CDR3 DNA follows: TGTGCCAGCAGCTTAGGTCCGCCCGGGGAGCTGTTTTTT. Its protein product is CASSLGPPGELFF.

With regard to this clonotype: With a much larger clone just one base away, this may be a read error. The rearrangement links TRBV7-3 to TRBJ2-2; D may be TRBD1 or TRBD2 (5 bases each). The CDR3 is 16 amino acids. In germline, CDR1 is SGHTA, CDR2 FQGTGA. The CDR3: CAGSLTPGRSTGELFF. For the CDR3, the DNA is TGTGCCGGCAGCTTAACCCCGGGACGGAGCACCGGGGAGCTGTTTTTT. The full variable domain, with the rest looked up from reference TRBV7-3 and TRBJ2-2, is GAGVSQTPSNKVTEKGKYVELRCDPISGHTALYWYRQSLGQGPEFLIYFQGTGAADDSGLPNDRFFAVRPEGSVSTLKIQRTERGDSAVYLCAGSLTPGRSTGELFFGEGSRLTVL.

This clonotype was counted between two and nine times. The gene calls are TRBV7-2 and TRBJ2-3, with D possibly being TRBD2 (6 bases). There are 16 residues in the CDR3. Germline CDR1 and CDR2: SGHTA and FQGNSA. With 2 bases removed from V and 5 bases from J, the gap between germline ends came to 17 bases. The CDR3 DNA follows: TGTGCCAGCAGCTTAACTAGGGGACTTTCGGGAGATACGCAGTATTTT. Its translation: CASSLTRGLSGDTQYF. The variable domain in full, completed from reference TRBV7-2 and TRBJ2-3, reads GAGVSQSPSNKVTEKGKDVELRCDPISGHTALYWYRQSLGQGLEFLIYFQGNSAPDKSGLPSDRFSAERTGGSVSTLTIQRTQQEDSAVYLCASSLTRGLSGDTQYFGPGTRLTVL.

This clonotype was counted between two and nine times. The chain joins TRBV4-2 to TRBJ1-2; no reliable D call. CDR1 and CDR2 from the germline V gene are LGHNA and YNFKEQ. V lost 2 bases and J 4 bases, leaving 14 bases between the germline ends. This CDR3 is 15 amino acids long. CDR3 sequence reads: CASSQRADGPYGYTF. The CDR3 coding sequence is TGTGCCAGCAGCCAACGCGCAGACGGCCCCTATGGCTACACCTTC.

This CDR3 reads CSVYQGTEGYTF. The CDR3 DNA is TGCAGCGTTTACCAGGGCACAGAGGGCTACACCTTC. The chain links TRBV29-1 to TRBJ1-2, with a weak D call TRBD1 (5 bases). The V and J ends lost 5 bases and 8 bases respectively, with 15 bases between them. This CDR3 is built from 12 residues. Looked up from germline, CDR1 is SQVTM and CDR2 is ANQGSEA.

At least ten counts were recorded for this clonotype. V gene TRBV10-3 combines with J gene TRBJ2-5; 7 nucleotides match TRBD2. CDR3 length equals 15 residues. In germline, CDR1 is ENHRY, CDR2 SYGVKD. V gave up 4 bases and J gave up 2 bases; unmatched junction bases: 7. The CDR3 nucleotides are TGTGCCATCAGTGGGAGAGGCGGGGGACAAGAGACCCAGTACTTC. Residues: CAISGRGGGQETQYF.

V is TRBV6-1 and J is TRBJ2-7, with D possibly being TRBD1 or TRBD2 (6 bases each). V was trimmed by 10 bases and J by 6 bases, leaving 25 bases between them. CDR1 and CDR2 from the germline V gene are MNHNS and SASEGT. The CDR3 spans 15 residues. CDR3 DNA sequence: TGTGCCATTCCTCTCCCAAGGGCGGGACACGGCGAGCAGTACTTC. This translates into CAIPLPRAGHGEQYF.

This clonotype turned up a few times. V usage is TRBV19 and J usage is TRBJ1-4; D unclear. CDR3 length: 14 amino acids. Germline V CDR1 and CDR2: LNHDA, SQIVND (reference sequence). The V end lost 11 bases, the J end lost 2 bases, and 15 bases lay between the germline ends. The CDR3 nucleotides read TGTGCCTGGAGTGTAGTGGCGACTAATGAAAAACTGTTTTTT. Its protein product is CAWSVVATNEKLFF.

This clonotype was recorded at least ten times. This rearrangement joins TRBV11-2 to TRBJ1-1, with D perhaps TRBD1 (6 bases). The CDR3 loop spans 13 amino acids. In germline, CDR1 is SGHAT, CDR2 FQNNGV. The V end was cut by 3 bases, the J end by 5 bases, with 10 bases between. CDR3: CASSFIGGTEAFF. The CDR3 nucleotides are TGTGCCAGCAGCTTTATAGGGGGGACTGAAGCTTTCTTT.

This clonotype was recorded many times. V gene TRBV9 combines with J gene TRBJ1-2, with D maybe TRBD1 (5 bases). This CDR3 is built from 12 residues. CDR1 and CDR2 from the germline V gene are SGDLS and YYNGEE. V was shortened by 2 bases and J by 8 bases, with 10 bases between the two germline ends. The CDR3 is CASSVYQGGYTF. The CDR3 nucleotides read TGTGCCAGCAGCGTGTATCAGGGCGGCTACACCTTC.

This sequence joins TRBV4-3 and TRBJ2-7; possible D gene TRBD2, 5 bases. Per germline, CDR1 LGHNA and CDR2 YSLEER. The CDR3 is 15 amino acids. Trimming shortened V by 0 bases and J by 5 bases, and 14 bases separated the two germline ends. The CDR3 reads CASSQDPPGKHEQYF. The CDR3 bases are TGCGCCAGCAGCCAAGACCCTCCCGGGAAGCACGAGCAGTACTTC.

The J gene is TRBJ1-4, the V gene TRBV7-7; D is undetermined. V dropped 1 base and J dropped 8 bases, with 11 bases sitting between them. Germline CDR1 and CDR2: SSHAT and FNYEAQ (reference sequence). This CDR3 comprises 14 residues. The CDR3 here is CASSLGRGGEKLFF. DNA for the CDR3: TGTGCCAGCAGCTTAGGCCGGGGAGGGGAAAAACTGTTTTTT.

This clonotype was picked up a small number of times. The chain links TRBV29-1 to TRBJ2-7; D unresolved. CDR1 SQVTM and CDR2 ANQGSEA come from the germline V gene. With 1 base removed from V and 7 bases from J, the gap between germline ends came to 11 bases. The CDR3 is made up of 12 amino acids. For the CDR3, the DNA is TGCAGCGTTGAAGTTATCCCCGGGGAGCAGTACTTC. This gives the protein CSVEVIPGEQYF.

To note about this clonotype: The CDR3 ends on some other residue instead of the conserved phenylalanine or tryptophan, so this is likely a read error. The chain recombines TRBV13 with TRBJ1-2; D call uncertain. The CDR3 loop spans 16 amino acids. The V gene's germline CDR1 is PRHDT and CDR2 FYEKMQ (reference sequence). V lost 7 bases, J lost 4 bases, and 22 bases lay in between. The CDR3 nucleotides are TGTGCCAGCACCCCCTGGGGAGGGTTCGGAGTCTATGGCTACACCCTC. This gives the protein CASTPWGGFGVYGYTL.

The sample holds many counts of this clonotype. The chain carries TRBV4-3 and TRBJ1-1, with D tentatively TRBD1 (6 bases). Trimming cost V 0 bases and J 9 bases, with 11 bases left between them. This CDR3 has 13 residues. Germline CDR1 LGHNA, CDR2 YSLEER. As DNA, the CDR3 is TGCGCCAGCAGCCAAGAGGCAGGGGCTCAAGCTTTCTTT. It translates to CASSQEAGAQAFF.

In its sample, this clonotype was seen a few times. V is TRBV20-1 and J is TRBJ2-5; 7 bases match TRBD1. V lost 6 bases, J lost 4 bases, and 8 bases stayed unmatched. The CDR3 spans 13 residues. Per the germline V gene, CDR1 is DFQATT and CDR2 is SNEGSKA (reference sequence). CDR3 amino acids: CSAGDRSPETQYF. As DNA, the CDR3 is TGCAGTGCCGGGGACAGAAGTCCAGAGACCCAGTACTTC.

On this clonotype: At one of its ends the junction is not consistent with the germline gene, which may arise from a read error. V gene TRBV2 combines with J gene TRBJ2-5; D uncertain. The CDR3 has 11 amino acids. Germline V gene sequence: CDR1 SNHLY, CDR2 FYNNEI. CDR3 coding DNA: TGTGCCAGCAGTGTAGGAGAGGCCCAGTACTTC. Protein product: CASSVGEAQYF.

This rearrangement joins TRBV15 to TRBJ1-2, with D tentatively TRBD1 (5 bases). In germline, CDR1 is LNHNV, CDR2 YYDKDF (reference sequence). Trimming shortened V by 0 bases and J by 6 bases, and 17 bases separated the two germline ends. The CDR3 is made up of 16 amino acids. CDR3 residues: CATSRDGGAGRNGYTF. Here the CDR3 DNA reads TGTGCCACCAGCAGAGATGGGGGTGCAGGGCGGAATGGCTACACCTTC. Drawing the rest from reference TRBV15 and TRBJ1-2, the complete variable domain is DAMVIQNPRYQVTQFGKPVTLSCSQTLNHNVMYWYQQKSSQAPKLLFHYYDKDFNNEADTPDNFQSRRPNTSFCFLDIRSPGLGDTAMYLCATSRDGGAGRNGYTFGSGTRLTVV.

This clonotype came up many times. This chain uses TRBV20-1 with TRBJ2-7, with 10 bases lining up with TRBD1. V was pared by 6 bases and J by 4 bases, with 6 bases of the junction left unmatched. Germline V lookup: CDR1 DFQATT, CDR2 SNEGSKA (reference sequence). The CDR3 is made up of 13 amino acids. CDR3 in DNA: TGCAGTGCACAAGGGACAGGGGTTTACGAGCAGTACTTC. It yields the protein CSAQGTGVYEQYF.

The chain couples TRBV6-6 to TRBJ1-1; D is ambiguous. Germline V gene sequence: CDR1 MNHNY, CDR2 SVGAGI (reference sequence). Trimming took 0 bases from V and 1 from J, leaving 9 bases between them. The CDR3 spans 15 residues. The CDR3 coding sequence is TGTGCCAGCAGTTACTCCAGGCTGACGAACACTGAAGCTTTCTTT. It encodes CASSYSRLTNTEAFF.

This clonotype was seen more than once but under ten times. The rearrangement joins TRBV25-1 to TRBJ2-6; 9 positions match TRBD1. With 6 bases clipped from V and 2 bases from J, the junction kept 8 bases outside the gene matches. Germline CDR1 MGHDK, CDR2 SYGVNS. CDR3 size: 17 residues. For the CDR3, the DNA is TGTGCCAGCAGGAGTACAGGGGGCAGCGCTGGGGCCAACGTCCTGACTTTC. Translating it yields CASRSTGGSAGANVLTF.

V and J are TRBV19 and TRBJ1-1; 8 positions agree with TRBD1. Trimming cost V 5 bases and J 12 bases; bases outside gene matches: 11. The germline CDR1 and CDR2 sequences are LNHDA and SQIVND (reference sequence). The length of the CDR3 is 13 residues. Here the CDR3 reads CASSYQGQVVTFF. DNA of the CDR3: TGTGCCAGTAGTTATCAGGGACAGGTAGTGACTTTCTTT.

The sample holds many counts of this clonotype. The rearrangement links TRBV24-1 to TRBJ2-7; the match to TRBD1 covers 9 bases. The J segment lost 3 bases and the V segment lost 3 bases, leaving 2 bases of the junction unmatched. CDR1 is KGHDR, CDR2 SFDVKD, per germline. CDR3 length: 14 residues. The CDR3 bases are TGTGCCACCAGTGATAACAGGGGGCTCTACGAGCAGTACTTC. Translated, it gives CATSDNRGLYEQYF.

The rearrangement joins TRBV7-9 to TRBJ2-1; TRBD2 matches 12 bases. The CDR3 loop spans 16 amino acids. The J segment lost 2 bases and the V segment lost 7 bases, leaving 6 bases of the junction unmatched. Looked up from germline, CDR1 is SEHNR and CDR2 is FQNEAQ (reference sequence). The CDR3 DNA reads as TGTGCCAGCATCCTAGCGGGAGGGAGCCCCTACAATGAGCAGTTCTTC. It encodes CASILAGGSPYNEQFF.